These 31 T cell receptor beta chains were all obtained from the same sample, sequenced in a study of CD8+CD57+ T cells in acquired aplastic anemia. Whoever was chosen for sequencing had shown CD8+CD57+ cell expansion by flow cytometry. Both TCR beta VDJ combination and CDR3 sequence profiling were carried out. Genomic DNA was the template for this profiling. MiXCR, run by TCRdb on the reads, gives a single entry per CDR3 protein. Of some 200,000 distinct CDR3 sequences in the sample, about half are singletons; the top ten hold 20%. Sequenced: sorted CD4+, CD8+, or CD8+CD57+ T cells (not recorded which) from PBMCs. These receptors were obtained from a human donor with aplastic anemia.

This clonotype was found once. V and J are TRBV25-1 and TRBJ2-7, with D tentatively TRBD1 (5 bases). Trimming took off 8 bases at V and 6 bases at J, with 20 bases between the two ends. Germline values: CDR1 MGHDK, CDR2 SYGVNS. CDR3 length: 14 amino acids. This CDR3 reads CASQFPRARTEQYF. The DNA for the CDR3 is TGTGCCAGCCAGTTCCCCAGGGCGCGAACCGAGCAGTACTTC.

This clonotype was seen a handful of times. The V gene is TRBV7-8, the J gene TRBJ1-1, with 7 bases lining up with TRBD1. Germline lookup yields CDR1 SGHVS and CDR2 FQNEAQ. V dropped 5 bases and J dropped 3; count of bases not matched to a gene: 15. The CDR3 contains 17 residues. The CDR3 DNA sequence: TGTGCCAGCAGCCGGGGAGACAGGGCCGCGAGGGACACTGAAGCTTTCTTT. It specifies CASSRGDRAARDTEAFF.

At least ten counts were recorded for this clonotype. The V gene is TRBV6-2 or TRBV6-3, the J gene TRBJ2-7; D uncertain. Germline CDR1 is MNHEY and CDR2 is SVGEGT. Trimming removed 7 bases from V and 1 base from J, with 8 bases in between. This CDR3 region has 12 residues. This CDR3 reads CASKAQSYEQYF. The CDR3 DNA reads as TGTGCCAGCAAGGCACAATCCTACGAGCAGTACTTC.

This clonotype was counted at least ten times. V usage is TRBV19 and J usage is TRBJ1-4; D remains ambiguous. This CDR3 region has 15 residues. CDR1 is LNHDA, CDR2 SQIVND, per germline (reference sequence). Trimming cost V 5 bases and J 2 bases, with 12 bases left between them. The CDR3 loop is CASSLSPGTNEKLFF. CDR3 in DNA: TGTGCCAGTAGTCTCTCCCCGGGGACTAATGAAAAACTGTTTTTT.

This clonotype was detected many times. This rearrangement joins TRBV10-1 to TRBJ2-3; the match to TRBD1 covers 11 bases. The CDR3 is 17 residues long. From germline, CDR1 is WNHNN and CDR2 SYGVQD (reference sequence). V was pared by 2 bases and J by 0 bases, with 4 bases of the junction left unmatched. CDR3 in amino acids: CASSEPGQGGSTDTQYF. The DNA for the CDR3 is TGCGCCAGCAGTGAGCCGGGACAGGGGGGAAGCACAGATACGCAGTATTTT.

Remarks on this clonotype: One end of the junction fails to match germline, which may point to a read error. This chain joins TRBV5-1 and TRBJ2-2; TRBD2 matches at 7 bases. The CDR3 runs 13 residues. Germline V gives CDR1 SGHRS, CDR2 YFSETQ. CDR3 DNA sequence: TGCACCAGCAGTGGCGGGGGTGACGGGGAGCTGTTTTTT. Protein: CTSSGGGDGELFF.

This clonotype has at least ten counts. V is TRBV20-1 and J is TRBJ2-5, with 8 bases lining up with TRBD2. The V segment lost 0 bases and the J segment 1 base; nucleotides outside the gene matches: 7. Germline V gives CDR1 DFQATT, CDR2 SNEGSKA (reference sequence). The CDR3 loop spans 16 amino acids. The CDR3 DNA follows: TGCAGTGCTAGAGATAGCGGGGTTCCGCTCCAAGAGACCCAGTACTTC. Protein: CSARDSGVPLQETQYF.

This clonotype occurred a few times. The chain combines TRBV6-5 with TRBJ1-1; unclear D gene. Germline assignment: CDR1 MNHEY and CDR2 SVGAGI. The CDR3 is 15 residues long. V lost 2 bases and J 3 bases, leaving 13 bases between the germline ends. CDR3 in DNA: TGTGCCAGCAGTTACCAAGGACTAATCCACACTGAAGCTTTCTTT. As protein: CASSYQGLIHTEAFF.

The chain employs TRBV5-4 and TRBJ2-7; possible D gene TRBD2, 6 bases. The CDR3 has 13 amino acids. V was shortened by 3 bases and J by 6 bases, with 13 bases between the two germline ends. Germline values: CDR1 SGHNT, CDR2 YYREEE (reference sequence). CDR3 in amino acids: CASSSGGVSEQYF. In DNA, the CDR3 is TGTGCCAGCAGCTCCGGCGGGGTTTCCGAGCAGTACTTC.

In this sample, this clonotype turned up many times. This chain uses TRBV6-1 with TRBJ2-5; D unclear. Looked up from germline, CDR1 is MNHNS and CDR2 is SASEGT. The CDR3 consists of 10 residues. The V gene lost 1 base and the J gene lost 9 bases, with 3 bases spanning the gap. CDR3 DNA sequence: TGTGCCAGCAGTGAAGTGTCCCAGTACTTC. Its protein product is CASSEVSQYF.

V gene TRBV25-1 combines with J gene TRBJ2-7; 7 nucleotides agree with TRBD1. V was clipped by 4 bases and J by 5 bases; unmatched bases: 29. The CDR3 has 21 residues. Germline V gene data show CDR1 as MGHDK and CDR2 as SYGVNS. CDR3 coding DNA: TGTGCCAGCAGTGCTTGCTCGCCCCGCGACAGGGACAGCCCCGAGGATGACGAGCAGTACTTC. This sequence encodes CASSACSPRDRDSPEDDEQYF.

This clonotype was observed many times. The chain uses TRBV11-3 and TRBJ2-1, with 7 positions matching TRBD2. Germline loops: CDR1 SGHNT, CDR2 YENEEA. The CDR3 contains 14 residues. J was trimmed by 5 bases and V by 1 base; bases with no gene match: 2. The CDR3 sequence is CASSLGGGDNEQFF. The CDR3 DNA follows: TGTGCCAGCAGCTTAGGGGGGGGGGACAATGAGCAGTTCTTC.

In regard to this clonotype: A read error may be the cause here, since a much bigger clone is one base away. As the CDR3 is not closed by the conserved phenylalanine or tryptophan, this likely results from a read error. The V and J genes are TRBV5-1 and TRBJ1-5; no clear D gene. The germline V and J ends were trimmed by 4 bases and 2 bases, with 10 bases remaining between them. The germline gives CDR1 SGHRS, CDR2 YFSETQ. This CDR3 region has 14 residues. CDR3 DNA: TGCGCCAGCAGCCCCGGGTGGGGCAATCAGCCCCAGCATTCT. Residues: CASSPGWGNQPQHS.

This clonotype was counted only a few times. CDR3 sequence: CASSPEQGQEETQYF. As DNA, the CDR3 is TGTGCCAGCTCACCAGAACAGGGGCAAGAAGAGACCCAGTACTTC. This sequence joins TRBV18 and TRBJ2-5; 7 bases align to TRBD1. Trimming took 2 bases from V and 3 from J; bases not matched to a gene: 6. Germline lookup yields CDR1 KGHSH and CDR2 LQKENI. This CDR3 spans 15 amino acids.

This clonotype was detected only once. The chain links TRBV10-2 to TRBJ2-7, with unresolved D. The germline V and J ends were trimmed by 7 bases and 1 base, with 11 bases remaining between them. CDR3 length equals 13 residues. Germline values: CDR1 WSHSY, CDR2 SAAADI. CDR3 protein: CASTSVTSYEQYF. CDR3 nucleotide sequence: TGCGCCAGCACCTCTGTTACATCCTACGAGCAGTACTTC.

This clonotype was counted at least ten times. This sequence joins TRBV11-2 and TRBJ1-2; D gene ambiguous. V shed 0 bases and J shed 4 bases, with 9 bases lying between them. This CDR3 is 14 amino acids long. Germline CDR1 SGHAT, CDR2 FQNNGV. CDR3 protein: CASSLEWGPYGYTF. As DNA, the CDR3 is TGTGCCAGCAGCTTAGAGTGGGGTCCCTATGGCTACACCTTC.

On this clonotype itself: A much larger clone lies a single base off, so this may be a read error. The CDR3 end shows no conserved phenylalanine or tryptophan, and so a read error is likely. The J gene is TRBJ1-1, the V gene TRBV5-1; 8 positions agree with TRBD1. Germline V gene data show CDR1 as SGHRS and CDR2 as YFSETQ. The CDR3 has 15 amino acids. With 7 bases clipped from V and 5 bases from J, the junction kept 13 bases outside the gene matches. The DNA for the CDR3 is TGCGCCAGCGGGTATGGACAGGGAGGAGAAACTGAAGCTTTCCTT. Translation gives CASGYGQGGETEAFL.

This sequence joins TRBV5-1 and TRBJ2-4; 11 nucleotides line up with TRBD2. The V gene's germline CDR1 is SGHRS and CDR2 YFSETQ. The J segment lost 0 bases and the V segment lost 3 bases, leaving 5 bases of the junction unmatched. The CDR3 length is 17 residues. CDR3 sequence reads: CASSWLAGGLAKNIQYF. The DNA for the CDR3 is TGCGCCAGCAGCTGGCTAGCGGGAGGACTAGCCAAAAACATTCAGTACTTC.

V is TRBV19 and J is TRBJ2-5; the match to TRBD2 covers 16 bases. The CDR3 consists of 14 residues. V was pared by 8 bases and J by 5 bases, with 2 bases of the junction left unmatched. CDR1 LNHDA and CDR2 SQIVND come from the germline V gene (reference sequence). The CDR3 region has the DNA TGTGCCAGTGGGACTAGCGGGGGGGCGGAGACCCAGTACTTC. It is translated as CASGTSGGAETQYF. The complete variable domain, with remaining parts taken from reference TRBV19 and TRBJ2-5, reads DGGITQSPKYLFRKEGQNVTLSCEQNLNHDAMYWYRQDPGQGLRLIYYSQIVNDFQKGDIAEGYSVSREKKESFPLTVTSAQKNPTAFYLCASGTSGGAETQYFGPGTRLLVL.

This clonotype was seen repeatedly, ten times or more. The J gene is TRBJ2-3, the V gene TRBV10-1; D might be TRBD2 (6 bases). Trimming took off 5 bases at V and 4 bases at J, with 10 bases between the two ends. The CDR3 spans 13 residues. The germline gives CDR1 WNHNN, CDR2 SYGVQD (reference sequence). As DNA, the CDR3 is TGCGCCAGCAGTCCAGCGGGCGCAGATACGCAGTATTTT. This encodes CASSPAGADTQYF.

This sequence joins TRBV5-6 and TRBJ1-3; weak D call: TRBD1 (5 bases). CDR3 size: 14 residues. The germline V and J ends were trimmed by 0 bases and 4 bases, with 8 bases remaining between them. Germline V gene sequence: CDR1 SGHDT, CDR2 YYEEEE. The CDR3 region has the DNA TGTGCCAGCAGCTTGGGGGGGGAAGGAAACACCATATATTTT. Residues: CASSLGGEGNTIYF.

The chain is built from TRBV25-1 and TRBJ1-2; 8 bases align to TRBD1. Germline V gene sequence: CDR1 MGHDK, CDR2 SYGVNS. V lost 2 bases, J lost 5 bases, and 7 bases stayed unmatched. This CDR3 comprises 15 residues. CDR3 sequence: CASSEEGQALYGYTF. The CDR3 DNA follows: TGTGCCAGCAGTGAAGAGGGACAGGCGCTTTATGGCTACACCTTC.

This clonotype was observed many times. The J gene is TRBJ2-1, the V gene TRBV7-2; TRBD1 or TRBD2 may be the D gene (6 bases each). The V gene lost 1 base and the J gene lost 4 bases, with 20 bases spanning the gap. Germline lookup yields CDR1 SGHTA and CDR2 FQGNSA. CDR3 size: 18 residues. The chain's CDR3 is CASSLVPSGAGLYNEQFF. The CDR3, as DNA: TGTGCCAGCAGCTTAGTTCCGTCGGGGGCTGGCCTATACAATGAGCAGTTCTTC.

The chain carries TRBV15 and TRBJ2-3; 9 bases align to TRBD2. The trim removed 3 bases at V and 6 bases at J, leaving 10 bases unmatched. The CDR3 consists of 16 residues. CDR1 is LNHNV, CDR2 YYDKDF, per germline (reference sequence). The CDR3 reads CATSSKSLAGRDTQYF. Here the CDR3 DNA reads TGTGCCACCAGCAGTAAGTCTCTAGCGGGGCGGGATACGCAGTATTTT. Combining the CDR3 with reference TRBV15 and TRBJ2-3 gives the whole variable domain DAMVIQNPRYQVTQFGKPVTLSCSQTLNHNVMYWYQQKSSQAPKLLFHYYDKDFNNEADTPDNFQSRRPNTSFCFLDIRSPGLGDTAMYLCATSSKSLAGRDTQYFGPGTRLTVL.

J is TRBJ1-1 and V is TRBV20-1; 7 bases agree with TRBD1. Per germline, CDR1 DFQATT and CDR2 SNEGSKA (reference sequence). The CDR3 runs 14 residues. CDR3 nucleotide sequence: TGCAAAAGAGGACAGGTGGGTGATGGCACTGAAGCTTTCTTT. Amino acid sequence: CKRGQVGDGTEAFF.

A remark on this clonotype: One junction end disagrees with the germline gene, perhaps due to a read error. This chain connects TRBV2 to TRBJ1-3; D is undetermined. Germline V gene data show CDR1 as SNHLY and CDR2 as FYNNEI. This CDR3 region has 15 residues. The CDR3 spells CASSFSPASENTIYF. The CDR3 DNA sequence: TGTGCCAGCAGCTTTTCGCCAGCCTCTGAAAACACCATATATTTT.

This chain joins TRBV30 and TRBJ1-2; no reliable D call. In germline, CDR1 is GTSNPN, CDR2 SVGIG (reference sequence). Between the trimmed V and J ends, which lost 6 bases and 4 bases, there was a span of 6 bases. This CDR3 spans 10 amino acids. The CDR3 DNA reads as TGTGCCTGCGGGCGCTATGGCTACACCTTC. Protein product: CACGRYGYTF.

The chain has TRBV4-1 and TRBJ2-7, with D perhaps TRBD1 or TRBD2 (5 bases each). The V gene's germline CDR1 is MGHRA and CDR2 YSYEKL. The CDR3 loop spans 14 amino acids. Trimming stripped 1 base from V and 2 bases from J, with 9 bases between. The CDR3 DNA sequence: TGCGCCAGCAGCCAAGTTCAGGGACCCTACGAGCAGTACTTC. Its translation: CASSQVQGPYEQYF.

V and J are TRBV19 and TRBJ1-2; TRBD1 is a possible D gene (6 bases). V lost 4 bases to trimming and J lost 8 bases, with 11 bases between them. Germline lookup yields CDR1 LNHDA and CDR2 SQIVND (reference sequence). CDR3 length equals 12 residues. This CDR3 is CASSNRDLGYTF. In nucleotides, the CDR3 is TGTGCCAGTAGTAACAGGGACCTGGGCTACACCTTC. Full variable domain (remainder filled in from reference TRBV19 and TRBJ1-2): DGGITQSPKYLFRKEGQNVTLSCEQNLNHDAMYWYRQDPGQGLRLIYYSQIVNDFQKGDIAEGYSVSREKKESFPLTVTSAQKNPTAFYLCASSNRDLGYTFGSGTRLTVV.

This clonotype showed up just once. This chain uses TRBV7-9 with TRBJ1-6; no clear D gene. V shed 1 base and J shed 6 bases, with 10 bases lying between them. The CDR3 is 15 residues long. Germline CDR1 is SEHNR and CDR2 is FQNEAQ (reference sequence). The CDR3 sequence: CASSLERQLNSPLHF. CDR3 bases: TGTGCCAGCAGCTTAGAGCGTCAGCTTAATTCACCCCTCCACTTT.

This clonotype was recorded a few times. The V call is TRBV7-2, the J call TRBJ1-5, with D possibly TRBD1 on 6 matching bases. This CDR3 is 14 amino acids long. Germline V gives CDR1 SGHTA, CDR2 FQGNSA. The germline V and J ends were trimmed by 5 bases and 7 bases, with 15 bases remaining between them. The CDR3 loop reads CASSRTGWGQPQHF. CDR3 DNA sequence: TGTGCCAGCAGCCGTACAGGGTGGGGACAGCCCCAGCATTTT.